This is a list of T cell receptor beta chains from one sample in a study of CD8+ T cells in alopecia areata. Measured with immunoSEQ multiplex PCR; TCRdb has only the in-frame clones, and not every one. Seen here are approximately 110,000 clones, roughly three fifths observed once, and the top ten hold about 3.4%. The material sequenced was CD4+ T cells sorted from blood, taken at week 24, from a patient treated with tofacitinib. The source is a human donor with alopecia areata. CDR3s include the opening cysteine and the closing phenylalanine or tryptophan. D genes are given only for firm matches. Clone size appears in some rows only: once, few, many, or a class for an expanded clone.

>-|TRBV15|TRBJ2-6|TRBD1
CATSREIGYRGPGANVLTF
TGTGCCACCAGCAGAGAGATAGGGTACAGGGGGCCCGGGGCCAACGTCCTGACTTTC
>-|TRBV25-1|TRBJ1-1|-
CASTSGAVTEAFF
TGTGCCAGCACCTCCGGGGCGGTCACTGAAGCTTTCTTT
>-|TRBV5-6|TRBJ1-2|TRBD1
CASSTGQGNYGYTF
TGTGCCAGCAGCACCGGACAGGGCAACTATGGCTACACCTTC
>-|TRBV9|TRBJ2-2|-
CASSVLSPGQTTGELFF
TGTGCCAGCAGCGTCCTCTCCCCCGGGCAGACCACCGGGGAGCTGTTTTTT
>-|TRBV4-2|TRBJ2-3|TRBD2
CASSQTPGLAGAFRDTQYF
TGTGCCAGCAGCCAAACCCCTGGACTAGCGGGGGCCTTTCGGGATACGCAGTATTTT
>-|TRBV27|TRBJ1-2|-
CASSLFQGAYGYTF
TGTGCCAGCAGTTTATTTCAGGGTGCCTATGGCTACACCTTC
>-|TRBV5-4|TRBJ1-1|-
CASSLAEGINTEAFF
TGTGCCAGCAGCTTGGCCGAGGGGATTAACACTGAAGCTTTCTTT
>-|TRBV18|TRBJ2-3|TRBD2
CASSPGGAGEDTQYF
TGTGCCAGCTCACCCGGGGGGGCCGGAGAAGATACGCAGTATTTT
>-|TRBV30|TRBJ1-1|-
CAWIGVSTEAFF
TGTGCCTGGATTGGTGTCAGCACTGAAGCTTTCTTT
>-|TRBV29-1|TRBJ1-1|-
CSVEGRMMNTEAFF
TGCAGCGTTGAAGGTCGAATGATGAACACTGAAGCTTTCTTT
>-|TRBV5-6|TRBJ1-2|-
CASSLAQPYGYTF
TGTGCCAGCAGCTTGGCCCAGCCCTATGGCTACACCTTC
>once|TRBV7-9|TRBJ2-7|-
CASSLAGTYEQYF
TGTGCCAGCAGCTTAGCGGGGACCTACGAGCAGTACTTC
>few|TRBV29-1|TRBJ1-5|-
CSVEVPDSITQHF
TGCAGCGTTGAAGTACCGGACAGCATTACCCAGCATTTT
>-|TRBV27|TRBJ2-6|-
CASSAKGSGANVLTF
TGTGCCAGCAGTGCTAAGGGCTCTGGGGCCAACGTCCTGACTTTC
>-|TRBV6-5|TRBJ1-4|-
CASSYSRLSNEKLFF
TGTGCCAGCAGTTACTCTCGACTGAGTAATGAAAAACTGTTTTTT
>few|TRBV5-1|TRBJ2-1|TRBD1
CASSPDRNEQFF
TGCGCCAGCAGCCCGGACAGGAATGAGCAGTTCTTC
>-|TRBV20-1|TRBJ2-1|-
CSAYSSVEQFF
TGCAGTGCGTATAGCTCGGTTGAGCAGTTCTTC
>-|TRBV10-2|TRBJ2-3|-
CASSPGPWDTQYF
TGCGCCAGCAGCCCGGGCCCGTGGGATACGCAGTATTTT
>-|TRBV30|TRBJ2-2|-
CAWSPPMLGYGELFF
TGTGCCTGGAGTCCCCCCATGTTGGGCTACGGGGAGCTGTTTTTT
>-|TRBV2|TRBJ1-6|-
CASSEQGPSPLHF
TGTGCCAGCAGTGAGCAGGGTCCTTCACCCCTCCACTTT
>few|TRBV5-1|TRBJ2-1|TRBD2
CASSTIAGSYNEQFF
TGCGCCAGCAGCACAATAGCGGGATCTTACAATGAGCAGTTCTTC
>-|TRBV5-6|TRBJ2-1|-
CASSLALGQLHEQFF
TGTGCCAGCAGCTTGGCCCTTGGACAGCTCCATGAGCAGTTCTTC
>-|TRBV29-1|TRBJ2-4|TRBD1
CSVEDAGTAKNIQYF
TGCAGCGTTGAAGATGCCGGGACAGCAAAAAACATTCAGTACTTC
>-|TRBV10-3|TRBJ2-7|-
CAISESLWGGSYEQYF
TGTGCCATCAGTGAGTCGTTATGGGGCGGGTCCTACGAGCAGTACTTC
>-|TRBV5-1|TRBJ2-5|-
CASSFQETQYF
TGCGCCAGCAGCTTTCAAGAGACCCAGTACTTC
>-|TRBV2|TRBJ2-1|-
CASSAEFLGRISYNEQFF
TGTGCCAGCAGTGCCGAGTTCTTGGGACGGATCTCCTACAATGAGCAGTTCTTC
>-|TRBV19|TRBJ1-5|-
CASSTGSLLNQPQHF
TGTGCCAGTAGTACCGGCAGCCTCCTCAATCAGCCCCAGCATTTT
>-|TRBV6-5|TRBJ1-2|-
CASSYSGWDGYTF
TGTGCCAGCAGTTACTCAGGGTGGGATGGCTACACCTTC
>-|TRBV7-2|TRBJ2-7|-
CASSFFGGEQYF
TGTGCCAGCAGCTTCTTCGGTGGGGAGCAGTACTTC
>-|TRBV5-4|TRBJ1-2|TRBD1
CASSSGQKIGGYTF
TGTGCCAGCAGCTCGGGACAGAAGATAGGGGGCTACACCTTC